The T cell receptor beta chain under discussion was sequenced for a study of cytomegalovirus exposure and HLA in healthy donors. Study-level information: Assignment to the Caucasian-associated ancestry cluster applied to approximately 80% of the approximately 380 genotyped donors.

Study findings and constraints: 150 or so TCR beta chains were listed as cytomegalovirus-associated. Association of 17,000 or so TCR beta sequences with HLA alleles was found at 0.05 false discovery rate in a later analysis.

Concerning this clone itself: Its antigen is not identified.

Both 60 Vbeta primers and 13 Jbeta primers went into the PCR. The data were produced by immunoSEQ multiplex PCR, yet TCRdb's version contains in-frame clones alone and is incomplete. Of about 130,000 clones in the sample, around 80% were seen once. The clonotype was recovered from a man aged 25-40 years in good health. The sequencing input was PBMCs.

For the CDR3, the DNA is TGCAGCTCTTTCTCCGGGACAGGGACCGGAAAGACCCAGTACTTC. As protein: CSSFSGTGTGKTQYF. This chain connects TRBV29-1 to TRBJ2-5, with TRBD1 matching over 9 bases. CDR1 and CDR2 (germline): SQVTM, ANQGSEA. Trimming took 8 bases from V and 6 from J; bases not matched to a gene: 16. The CDR3 contains 15 residues. Complete variable domain (other parts from reference TRBV29-1 and TRBJ2-5): SAVISQKPSRDICQRGTSLTIQCQVDSQVTMMFWYRQQPGQSLTLIATANQGSEATYESGFVIDKFPISRPNLTFSTLTVSNMSPEDSSIYLCSSFSGTGTGKTQYFGPGTRLLVL.